Presented here are 7 T cell receptor beta chains from one specimen sequenced in a study of blood T cell repertoires in COVID-19. Produced via immunoSEQ multiplex PCR; TCRdb's table is partial and in-frame only. The sample contains about 100,000 clones, roughly 90% of which appear only once. Material for sequencing was peripheral blood. The receptors derive from a man aged 40-50 years with active or convalescent COVID-19.

This chain links TRBV21-1 with TRBJ1-3; the DNA was not compared with TRBD1, the D call given in the table. TRBV21-1 is annotated as a pseudogene. The CDR3 consists of 16 residues. The CDR3 nucleotides read TGTGCCAGCAGCAAAAGACAGGGAAACTCTGGAAACACCATATATTTT. This translates into CASSKRQGNSGNTIYF.

The J gene is TRBJ1-3, the V gene TRBV5-6; 11 bases line up with TRBD1. This CDR3 spans 16 amino acids. The V gene's germline CDR1 is SGHDT and CDR2 YYEEEE. The junction had 5 bases not matched to a gene; V was cut back by 4 bases and J by 2 bases. The CDR3 sequence is CASSEPGQGAGNTIYF. The CDR3 nucleotides are TGTGCCAGCAGCGAGCCGGGACAGGGGGCTGGAAACACCATATATTTT.

The V gene is TRBV30, the J gene TRBJ2-7; perhaps TRBD1 as D (6 bases). The CDR3 consists of 14 residues. Germline CDR1 and CDR2: GTSNPN and SVGIG (reference sequence). V lost 0 bases to trimming and J lost 6 bases, with 15 bases between them. CDR3 protein: CAWSVGGPRGEQYF. The CDR3 nucleotides are TGTGCCTGGAGTGTAGGGGGACCACGGGGCGAGCAGTACTTC.

The V gene is TRBV6-5, the J gene TRBJ1-2, with a tentative D call TRBD1 (5 bases). V lost 8 bases, J lost 2 bases, and 15 bases lay in between. Per germline, CDR1 MNHEY and CDR2 SVGAGI. The CDR3 totals 14 residues. The CDR3 DNA reads TGTGCCAGCCGAATACAGGAACCCAACTATGGCTACACCTTC. Encoded protein: CASRIQEPNYGYTF.

This chain connects TRBV6-5 to TRBJ2-1; D may be TRBD1 (6 bases). Germline assignment: CDR1 MNHEY and CDR2 SVGAGI. There are 13 residues in the CDR3. V was clipped by 7 bases and J by 10 bases, with 17 bases between them. The chain's CDR3 is CASKGTTGNEQFF. In DNA form, the CDR3 reads TGTGCCAGCAAGGGGACAACAGGGAACGAGCAGTTCTTC.

This chain links TRBV5-1 with TRBJ1-1; tentative D call: TRBD1 (5 bases). The CDR3 runs 15 residues. V was clipped by 6 bases and J by 1 base, with 16 bases between them. From germline, CDR1 is SGHRS and CDR2 YFSETQ. The CDR3 region has the DNA TGCGCCAGCACCGCAACGGGAGGGGCGAACACTGAAGCTTTCTTT. Translation: CASTATGGANTEAFF.

V gene TRBV10-3 combines with J gene TRBJ1-2, with 10 bases matching TRBD1. Per germline, CDR1 ENHRY and CDR2 SYGVKD. V shed 2 bases, J shed 4 bases, and the junction held 4 bases outside the gene matches. This CDR3 has 15 amino acids. As DNA, the CDR3 is TGTGCCATCAGTGAGCCCCGGGACAGGGGCTATGGCTACACCTTC. This gives the protein CAISEPRDRGYGYTF.